Shown below are 9 T cell receptor beta chains from a single sample sequenced in a study of blood T cell repertoires in COVID-19. Profiling relied on immunoSEQ multiplex PCR, and the TCRdb table lists in-frame clones only, not all of them. The profile shows roughly 200,000 clones, 65% to 85% of them singletons. The sequenced material came from peripheral blood. The receptors were sampled from a woman older than 75 with acute or convalescent COVID-19.

The chain recombines TRBV29-1 with TRBJ1-2, with unresolved D. The CDR3 runs to 10 residues. Trimming removed 3 bases at V and 7 bases at J, with 6 bases between. The germline gives CDR1 SQVTM, CDR2 ANQGSEA. This CDR3 is CSVDRGGYTF. CDR3 bases: TGCAGCGTTGATCGCGGTGGCTACACCTTC.

This clone was detected a few times. This chain joins TRBV5-4 and TRBJ2-1; D might be TRBD1 (5 bases). Germline loops: CDR1 SGHNT, CDR2 YYREEE (reference sequence). V gave up 4 bases and J gave up 0 bases, with 14 bases separating them. This CDR3 region has 16 residues. The CDR3 sequence: CASSRGQSSSYNEQFF. The CDR3 bases are TGTGCCAGCAGCCGTGGACAATCGAGCTCCTACAATGAGCAGTTCTTC. Based on the CDR3 plus reference TRBV5-4 and TRBJ2-1, the full variable domain is ETGVTQSPTHLIKTRGQQVTLRCSSQSGHNTVSWYQQALGQGPQFIFQYYREEENGRGNFPPRFSGLQFPNYSSELNVNALELDDSALYLCASSRGQSSSYNEQFFGPGTRLTVL.

The V call is TRBV18, the J call TRBJ2-7, with a tentative D call TRBD1 (6 bases). CDR3 length equals 15 residues. The germline CDR1 and CDR2 sequences are KGHSH and LQKENI. V shed 3 bases and J shed 1 base, with 13 bases lying between them. The CDR3 protein is CASSPPNRDSYEQYF. The CDR3 DNA is TGTGCCAGCTCACCTCCAAACAGGGATTCCTACGAGCAGTACTTC.

V usage is TRBV5-4 and J usage is TRBJ1-4; 7 nucleotides agree with TRBD1. V shed 4 bases and J 2 bases; nucleotides not matched to a gene: 5. The CDR3 runs to 15 residues. From germline, CDR1 is SGHNT and CDR2 YYREEE (reference sequence). For the CDR3, the DNA is TGTGCCAGCAGCCCGACAGGGTCTACTAATGAAAAACTGTTTTTT. Protein product: CASSPTGSTNEKLFF. Full variable domain (rest looked up from reference TRBV5-4 and TRBJ1-4): ETGVTQSPTHLIKTRGQQVTLRCSSQSGHNTVSWYQQALGQGPQFIFQYYREEENGRGNFPPRFSGLQFPNYSSELNVNALELDDSALYLCASSPTGSTNEKLFFGSGTQLSVL.

The chain combines TRBV5-8 with TRBJ2-5; D is uncertain. CDR3 length equals 14 residues. Germline assignment: CDR1 SGHTS and CDR2 YDEGEE. Trimming took 0 bases from V and 7 from J, leaving 13 bases between them. The CDR3 here is CASSLAGSFGTQYF. The CDR3 bases are TGTGCCAGCAGCTTGGCCGGGTCCTTTGGGACCCAGTACTTC. The whole variable domain, filled in from reference TRBV5-8 and TRBJ2-5, reads EAGVTQSPTHLIKTRGQQATLRCSPISGHTSVYWYQQALGLGLQFLLWYDEGEERNRGNFPPRFSGRQFPNYSSELNVNALELEDSALYLCASSLAGSFGTQYFGPGTRLLVL.

The rearrangement links TRBV7-8 to TRBJ2-1; 7 bases map to TRBD2. V lost 1 base, J lost 3 bases, and 6 bases stayed unmatched. Germline CDR1 and CDR2: SGHVS and FQNEAQ. The length of the CDR3 is 16 residues. CDR3 amino acids: CASSLGGGGGYNEQFF. CDR3 in DNA: TGTGCCAGCAGCTTAGGGGGCGGGGGAGGCTACAATGAGCAGTTCTTC. Full variable domain (rest looked up from reference TRBV7-8 and TRBJ2-1): GAGVSQSPRYKVAKRGQDVALRCDPISGHVSLFWYQQALGQGPEFLTYFQNEAQLDKSGLPSDRFFAERPEGSVSTLKIQRTQQEDSAVYLCASSLGGGGGYNEQFFGPGTRLTVL.

The chain has TRBV7-3 and TRBJ2-2, with TRBD2 matching over 11 bases. The CDR3 consists of 16 residues. With 5 bases clipped from V and 4 bases from J, the junction kept 6 bases outside the gene matches. The V gene's germline CDR1 is SGHTA and CDR2 FQGTGA. CDR3 in DNA: TGTGCCAGCAGCCTAGCGGGAGGATGGTCCACCGGGGAGCTGTTTTTT. Its protein product is CASSLAGGWSTGELFF.

The chain combines TRBV5-1 with TRBJ2-1; D is perhaps TRBD2 (6 bases). Germline assignment: CDR1 SGHRS and CDR2 YFSETQ. The CDR3 is made up of 13 amino acids. Trimming removed 1 base from V and 7 bases from J, with 9 bases in between. The CDR3 DNA sequence: TGCGCCAGCAGCTTGACGCGGGAAAATGAGCAGTTCTTC. It is translated as CASSLTRENEQFF.

There are a few counts of this clone. The chain combines TRBV6-1 with TRBJ2-1, with 10 positions matching TRBD1. Germline assignment: CDR1 MNHNS and CDR2 SASEGT. This CDR3 has 16 residues. Unmatched junction bases numbered 12, after V lost 4 bases and J lost 9 bases. CDR3 protein: CASSARDRGPPGEQFF. The CDR3 nucleotides are TGTGCCAGCAGTGCCAGGGACAGGGGACCCCCGGGTGAGCAGTTCTTC.